The next 29 T cell receptor beta chains were all read from a single sample in a study of T cell responses to AZD1222 COVID-19 vaccine. Only in-frame clones appear in the TCRdb table, and some are missing; sequencing was by immunoSEQ multiplex PCR. The sample contains some 180,000 clones, 88% of which appear only once. The sample in question was peripheral blood, obtained on day 0 of AZD1222 vaccination. These receptors came from an adult in good health.

The chain employs TRBV7-2 and TRBJ1-5, with TRBD1 identical over 10 bases. Germline V lookup: CDR1 SGHTA, CDR2 FQGNSA. This CDR3 region has 19 residues. The V segment lost 5 bases and the J segment 0 bases; nucleotides outside the gene matches: 13. This chain's CDR3 is CASSKAPGQGTYSNQPQHF. CDR3 DNA: TGTGCCAGCAGCAAGGCTCCGGGACAGGGGACTTATAGCAATCAGCCCCAGCATTTT.

This clone was detected only once. V usage is TRBV4-1 and J usage is TRBJ2-1; D is unresolved. Trimming took off 3 bases at V and 0 bases at J, with 12 bases between the two ends. CDR1 and CDR2 (germline): MGHRA, YSYEKL. The CDR3 spans 16 residues. CDR3 amino acids: CASSQIDLLSYNEQFF. CDR3 in DNA: TGCGCCAGCAGCCAGATAGATCTCCTCTCCTACAATGAGCAGTTCTTC.

This chain joins TRBV4-3 and TRBJ1-2; TRBD1 is a possible D gene (6 bases). V gave up 0 bases and J gave up 8 bases, with 16 bases separating them. The CDR3 sequence is 15 residues long. Looked up from germline, CDR1 is LGHNA and CDR2 is YSLEER. CDR3 in amino acids: CASSQDGLPRGGYTF. The CDR3 DNA is TGCGCCAGCAGCCAAGATGGCCTGCCCAGGGGCGGCTACACCTTC.

In its sample, this clone was seen once. The rearrangement joins TRBV9 to TRBJ2-5; D call uncertain. CDR1 is SGDLS and CDR2 is YYNGEE in the germline V gene. The CDR3 is 13 residues long. V was cut by 0 bases and J by 4 bases, with 7 bases left in between. CDR3 bases: TGTGCCAGCAGCGTAGGCGGTTTAGAGACCCAGTACTTC. It translates to CASSVGGLETQYF.

In DNA, the CDR3 is TGCGCCAGCAGCGGTATCTATGGCTACACCTTC. Its protein is CASSGIYGYTF. This sequence joins TRBV5-1 and TRBJ1-2; no reliable D call. This CDR3 has 11 amino acids. Germline V gene data show CDR1 as SGHRS and CDR2 as YFSETQ. Trimming pared 4 bases from V and 4 bases from J, leaving 5 bases between. Filled out from reference TRBV5-1 and TRBJ1-2, the complete variable domain reads KAGVTQTPRYLIKTRGQQVTLSCSPISGHRSVSWYQQTPGQGLQFLFEYFSETQRNKGNFPGRFSGRQFSNSRSEMNVSTLELGDSALYLCASSGIYGYTFGSGTRLTVV.

The V gene is TRBV6-5, the J gene TRBJ2-1, with D possibly being TRBD1 or TRBD2 (6 bases each). The CDR3 is 15 residues long. The V and J ends lost 7 bases and 6 bases respectively, with 19 bases between them. In germline, CDR1 is MNHEY, CDR2 SVGAGI. The CDR3 region is CASTLTNWGANEQFF. CDR3 nucleotides: TGTGCCAGCACCCTAACCAATTGGGGGGCCAATGAGCAGTTCTTC.

This sequence joins TRBV27 and TRBJ2-1; 8 bases are a match to TRBD2. V lost 5 bases and J lost 4; bases outside the gene matches: 7. The germline V gene has CDR1 MNHEY and CDR2 SMNVEV (reference sequence). This CDR3 has 15 amino acids. Here the CDR3 reads CASSPGTRDYNEQFF. The CDR3 DNA reads as TGTGCCAGCAGTCCCGGGACTAGAGATTACAATGAGCAGTTCTTC.

The chain employs TRBV19 and TRBJ2-6; maybe TRBD1 (6 bases). The germline V and J ends were trimmed by 0 bases and 1 base, with 7 bases remaining between them. Germline CDR1 reads LNHDA; CDR2 reads SQIVND (reference sequence). This CDR3 has 16 amino acids. The CDR3 loop is CASSIDGQSGANVLTF. The CDR3 nucleotides read TGTGCCAGTAGTATAGACGGACAGTCTGGGGCCAACGTCCTGACTTTC.

This sequence joins TRBV5-6 and TRBJ2-5, with D possibly matching TRBD2 (5 bases). CDR3 length: 15 amino acids. V gave up 0 bases and J gave up 5 bases, with 14 bases separating them. Germline V gives CDR1 SGHDT, CDR2 YYEEEE. CDR3 sequence (DNA): TGTGCCAGCAGCTTGGCTGTAGCCGGCGGGGAGACCCAGTACTTC. It specifies CASSLAVAGGETQYF.

On this clone: The sample carries other DNA sequences with the same CDR3. The chain employs TRBV6-5 and TRBJ2-7; D unresolved. The V end lost 0 bases, the J end lost 2 bases, and 8 bases lay between the germline ends. This CDR3 spans 14 amino acids. In germline, CDR1 is MNHEY, CDR2 SVGAGI. CDR3 nucleotide sequence: TGTGCCAGCAGTTACTCGTACCTCCCCTACGAGCAGTACTTC. Its translation is CASSYSYLPYEQYF.

The chain is built from TRBV9 and TRBJ2-1; 10 bases align to TRBD1. The CDR3 loop spans 13 amino acids. Germline V gives CDR1 SGDLS, CDR2 YYNGEE. Losses at the gene ends were 4 bases for V and 14 bases for J; bases not matched to a gene: 9. DNA of the CDR3: TGTGCCAGCAGCCAGTTAGGGACAGGGGTCGAGTTCTTC. The encoded protein is CASSQLGTGVEFF.

The gene calls are TRBV9 and TRBJ1-3, with 8 nucleotides matching TRBD1. This CDR3 contains 14 residues. After removal of 2 bases from V and 6 bases from J, the junction contained 4 bases not matched to a gene. The germline gives CDR1 SGDLS, CDR2 YYNGEE. CDR3 bases: TGTGCCAGCAGCGTGGAGACAGGGGTAAACACCATATATTTT. Its protein is CASSVETGVNTIYF.

The chain combines TRBV6-1 with TRBJ2-7, with TRBD1 identical over 7 bases. Per germline, CDR1 MNHNS and CDR2 SASEGT. The V segment lost 3 bases and the J segment 4 bases; nucleotides outside the gene matches: 6. The CDR3 sequence is 14 residues long. In DNA, the CDR3 is TGTGCCAGCAGTGATGACAGGGCCGATTACGAGCAGTACTTC. Translating gives CASSDDRADYEQYF.

The chain uses TRBV5-1 and TRBJ1-2; no definite D call. The ends were cut back, 0 bases at V and 5 bases at J, with 11 bases in the middle. This CDR3 has 14 amino acids. Germline lookup yields CDR1 SGHRS and CDR2 YFSETQ. CDR3 nucleotides: TGCGCCAGCAGCTTGGAATCCGGGCTTTATGGCTACACCTTC. Translating it yields CASSLESGLYGYTF. Together with reference TRBV5-1 and TRBJ1-2, the CDR3 gives the full variable domain: KAGVTQTPRYLIKTRGQQVTLSCSPISGHRSVSWYQQTPGQGLQFLFEYFSETQRNKGNFPGRFSGRQFSNSRSEMNVSTLELGDSALYLCASSLESGLYGYTFGSGTRLTVV.

The chain recombines TRBV5-4 with TRBJ2-5; tentatively, D is TRBD1 (5 bases). Germline V gives CDR1 SGHNT, CDR2 YYREEE (reference sequence). This CDR3 region has 14 residues. The V end lost 3 bases, the J end lost 2 bases, and 11 bases lay between the germline ends. The DNA of the CDR3 is TGTGCCAGCAGCTCTTCTGACAGACAAGAGACCCAGTACTTC. Its translation is CASSSSDRQETQYF. Full variable domain (outside the CDR3, taken from reference TRBV5-4 and TRBJ2-5): ETGVTQSPTHLIKTRGQQVTLRCSSQSGHNTVSWYQQALGQGPQFIFQYYREEENGRGNFPPRFSGLQFPNYSSELNVNALELDDSALYLCASSSSDRQETQYFGPGTRLLVL.

The chain is built from TRBV7-3 and TRBJ1-1, with D perhaps TRBD1 (5 bases). Deletions cut 5 bases from V and 2 bases from J, with 9 bases between. This CDR3 contains 13 residues. Germline loops: CDR1 SGHTA, CDR2 FQGTGA. CDR3 nucleotide sequence: TGTGCCAGCAGCGGACACCCAAACACTGAAGCTTTCTTT. This codes for CASSGHPNTEAFF.

The rearrangement uses TRBV24-1 and TRBJ2-1; D is ambiguous. This CDR3 spans 11 amino acids. Germline loops: CDR1 KGHDR, CDR2 SFDVKD. The germline V and J ends were trimmed by 7 bases and 7 bases, with 7 bases remaining between them. For the CDR3, the DNA is TGTGCCACCAGGTTCTTAAATGAGCAGTTCTTC. Its translation: CATRFLNEQFF.

This clone was recorded only once. The chain recombines TRBV29-1 with TRBJ2-1, with 9 bases matching TRBD1. CDR3 length: 13 residues. Germline CDR1 reads SQVTM; CDR2 reads ANQGSEA. V gave up 4 bases and J gave up 3 bases; unmatched junction bases: 1. Here the CDR3 reads CSVGGQGYNEQFF. CDR3 sequence (DNA): TGCAGCGTTGGGGGACAGGGCTACAATGAGCAGTTCTTC.

The chain links TRBV27 to TRBJ2-1; D gene uncertain. Germline V gene sequence: CDR1 MNHEY, CDR2 SMNVEV (reference sequence). V lost 3 bases to trimming and J lost 4 bases, with 7 bases between them. The CDR3 is 13 amino acids. The CDR3 loop is CASSLDGYNEQFF. CDR3 DNA: TGTGCCAGCAGTTTGGATGGGTACAATGAGCAGTTCTTC.

This clone is a singleton in its sample. V and J are TRBV19 and TRBJ1-1, with 8 bases matching TRBD1. Germline V gene sequence: CDR1 LNHDA, CDR2 SQIVND (reference sequence). The CDR3 spans 15 residues. With 6 bases clipped from V and 3 bases from J, the junction kept 9 bases outside the gene matches. The CDR3 DNA sequence: TGTGCCAGTAGGCCCCAGGGGGCTATCGACACTGAAGCTTTCTTT. Its translation is CASRPQGAIDTEAFF. Together with reference TRBV19 and TRBJ1-1, the CDR3 gives the full variable domain: DGGITQSPKYLFRKEGQNVTLSCEQNLNHDAMYWYRQDPGQGLRLIYYSQIVNDFQKGDIAEGYSVSREKKESFPLTVTSAQKNPTAFYLCASRPQGAIDTEAFFGQGTRLTVV.

V is TRBV18 and J is TRBJ2-2, with 8 bases matching TRBD1. The junction had 13 bases not matched to a gene; V was cut back by 6 bases and J by 4 bases. Germline values: CDR1 KGHSH, CDR2 LQKENI. CDR3 size: 17 residues. In nucleotides, the CDR3 is TGTGCCAGCTCTCTGGTCCTGGGACAGGTGTCCACCGGGGAGCTGTTTTTT. The encoded protein is CASSLVLGQVSTGELFF.

This clone appeared a single time. The chain joins TRBV4-1 to TRBJ2-1; maybe TRBD1 (5 bases). The CDR3 is 14 amino acids. Germline CDR1 MGHRA, CDR2 YSYEKL. V was trimmed by 0 bases and J by 10 bases, leaving 13 bases between them. Here the CDR3 reads CASSQDPRVREQFF. The DNA for the CDR3 is TGCGCCAGCAGCCAAGACCCCAGGGTCAGGGAGCAGTTCTTC.

V and J are TRBV19 and TRBJ2-7; TRBD1 or TRBD2 may be the D gene (5 bases each). V lost 3 bases and J 7 bases, leaving 13 bases between the germline ends. CDR1 LNHDA and CDR2 SQIVND come from the germline V gene (reference sequence). The CDR3 length is 13 residues. CDR3 DNA: TGTGCCAGTAGTATGTGGGACCCGGGGGAGCAGTACTTC. Its translation: CASSMWDPGEQYF.

The chain uses TRBV7-9 and TRBJ1-5, with D hard to call. Germline V gene sequence: CDR1 SEHNR, CDR2 FQNEAQ (reference sequence). Trimming left V 4 bases short and J 1 base short, with 8 bases between. The CDR3 has 14 amino acids. CDR3 protein: CASSSPTSNQPQHF. The CDR3 bases are TGTGCCAGCAGCTCCCCCACGAGCAATCAGCCCCAGCATTTT. Variable domain in full (rest from reference TRBV7-9 and TRBJ1-5): DTGVSQNPRHKITKRGQNVTFRCDPISEHNRLYWYRQTLGQGPEFLTYFQNEAQLEKSRLLSDRFSAERPKGSFSTLEIQRTEQGDSAMYLCASSSPTSNQPQHFGDGTRLSIL.

The chain is built from TRBV9 and TRBJ2-1; TRBD2 matches at 10 bases. With V trimmed by 0 bases and J by 7 bases, 4 bases remained unmatched. Germline V gives CDR1 SGDLS, CDR2 YYNGEE. The length of the CDR3 is 15 residues. CDR3 coding DNA: TGTGCCAGCAGCGTAGTAGCGGGAGGTCGAAATGAGCAGTTCTTC. It encodes CASSVVAGGRNEQFF.

This rearrangement joins TRBV29-1 to TRBJ1-4; D is perhaps TRBD1 (6 bases). The V end lost 6 bases, the J end lost 5 bases, and 13 bases lay between the germline ends. CDR1 and CDR2 (germline): SQVTM, ANQGSEA. The CDR3 spans 13 residues. The CDR3 sequence: CSVPGHLNEKLFF. CDR3 nucleotide sequence: TGCAGCGTACCGGGACACCTAAATGAAAAACTGTTTTTT.

The V call is TRBV5-1, the J call TRBJ2-5, with D perhaps given as TRBD1 or TRBD2 (5 bases each). The V gene's germline CDR1 is SGHRS and CDR2 YFSETQ. CDR3 length equals 15 residues. V lost 4 bases to trimming and J lost 3 bases, with 16 bases between them. CDR3 region: CASSHPRGREETQYF. Written as DNA, the CDR3 is TGCGCCAGCAGCCATCCCCGGGGACGCGAAGAGACCCAGTACTTC.

The V gene is TRBV14, the J gene TRBJ1-4; D is possibly TRBD1 (6 bases). Deletions cut 2 bases from V and 4 bases from J, with 14 bases between. In germline, CDR1 is SGHDN, CDR2 FVKESK. This CDR3 spans 16 amino acids. Here the CDR3 reads CASSQLADRINEKLFF. CDR3 sequence (DNA): TGTGCCAGCAGCCAATTGGCCGACAGGATTAATGAAAAACTGTTTTTT.

This clone showed up just once. The chain is built from TRBV6-5 and TRBJ2-7; 9 nucleotides agree with TRBD1. Germline V gene lookup returns CDR1 MNHEY and CDR2 SVGAGI. V lost 0 bases, J lost 6 bases, and 6 bases stayed unmatched. The CDR3 is 15 amino acids. The CDR3 bases are TGTGCCAGCAGTTACTCAGGGACAGGGAACGGCGAGCAGTACTTC. This sequence encodes CASSYSGTGNGEQYF.